The present T cell receptor beta chain was sequenced within a study of blood T cell repertoires in COVID-19. The overall study: The analysed material was cDNA or gDNA that came from T cells, B-cell-depleted T cells, or PBMCs.

Germline V lookup: CDR1 MDHEN, CDR2 SYDVKM. The CDR3 extends over 13 amino acids. V was shortened by 5 bases and J by 10 bases, with 17 bases between the two germline ends. Per the study methods: Estimation of nucleated cell counts relied on the amplification of reference gene primers. Here immunoSEQ multiplex PCR was the method, and the copy in TCRdb shows in-frame clones only, minus some. The V and J calls and clone size are taken from that table; D and trimming were inferred from the DNA. The sample holds some 300,000 clones, approximately 89% seen once. This clone has just one count. This study enrolled people aged 18 to 89 from roughly 22 US geographic areas.

Sequencing was carried out using PBMCs or T cells enriched from blood (not recorded which). The clonotype was recovered from a woman in her 30s who had recovered from COVID-19. The chain joins TRBV28 to TRBJ1-1; weak D call: TRBD1 (6 bases). In DNA form, the CDR3 reads TGTGCCAGCAGTGTACAGGGAAGGTATGGAGCTTTCTTT. This codes for CASSVQGRYGAFF.